Included here is one T cell receptor beta chain sequence, with context. What this receptor recognizes is not known. No much larger clonotype is one base removed from it; base qualities were not supplied. Libraries were constructed by 5' RACE. Reads for this sample came from an Illumina HiSeq 2500. A second PCR of roughly 6 to 11 cycles was run with a J-beta primer mix and a sample-barcoded 5' primer. A template-switch 5' adaptor carrying 12 random nucleotides introduced a unique molecular identifier onto each TCR beta cDNA molecule. Each sample yielded at least 3 million CDR3-containing paired-end reads. First-strand cDNA synthesis was performed from all RNA using the Mint cDNA synthesis kit, with priming by a TRBC-specific oligonucleotide. After uracil-DNA glycosylase treatment, a first 18-cycle PCR used universal primers M1SS and BC2_uni_R on all cDNA. In the source study's methods: Each sample was normalized by randomly selecting 1 million high-quality reads, each carrying a distinct molecular identifier. Reads sharing molecular identifiers were discarded rather than binned into consensus sequences. MiTCR, set to a Q25 quality threshold and the strictest error-elimination algorithm, was used for CDR3 identification, clonotype clustering and error correction. A nonparametric unseen species model with Euler transformation was used to estimate lower-bound total TCR beta diversity. TCRdb passed the public sequencing reads through fastp at Q25 and MiXCR, retaining productive beta sequences. Every CDR3 protein is listed once, alongside the most common genes and DNA of its rows. The V and J calls here are based on TCRdb, not the publication. The sample data list some 1,000,000 distinct CDR3 sequences, and approximately 26% of these were observed just once. About 0.72% of the sample rests with the top ten.

This entry comes from a study of blood T cells in healthy people across ages (dated by TCRdb to the mid-2010s). About the study as a whole: In model experiments, template switching captured about one uniquely barcoded TCR beta cDNA molecule for every two T cells. The donors were split into four age groups: young (average 16 years), middle-aged (more than 35), aged (roughly 68) and long-lived (more than 80). For two donors (one aged 18 to 30 and one aged 80 or older), the study analyzed two additional independent replicas of 1 million unique cDNA reads from the same blood draw. Using deep sequencing normalized with unique cDNA molecular identifiers, the study measured how TCR beta repertoire diversity changes with age.

Inclusive of the bounding cysteine and phenylalanine, the CDR3 is 15 residues long. Solely the CDR3 DNA is kept, with 45 bases framed from the first base. The germline V gene (reference sequence) specifies LNHDA as CDR1 and SQIVND as CDR2. Relative to germline, V is missing 6 bases and J is missing 7 bases, with 11 bases of the junction outside any gene match. The donors were some 36 Caucasian individuals from Russia, aged roughly 6 to 100 years, who were systemically healthy. Each donor gave around 9.9 milliliters of peripheral blood, collected into EDTA-treated Vacutainer tubes. Ficoll-Paque density-gradient centrifugation was used to isolate PBMCs, with at least 6 million obtained per sample. Trizol reagent was used to extract total RNA from the PBMCs, yielding at least 5.5 micrograms per sample. The percentages of naive CD45RAhigh/CD27high T cells were determined by flow cytometry on a PBMC aliquot from every donor.

Results and caveats for the whole study, not just this receptor: Total diversity estimates from one million sequenced T cells were considered lower bounds and underestimates. Bulk unsorted PBMC profiling prevented conclusive comparison of naive and antigen-experienced compartments. Observed TCR beta diversity per million T cells fell roughly linearly with age, and a significant reduction was already apparent by age roughly 40. Because the CMV infection status of the donors was unknown, age-related changes in expanded clonotypes may potentially have been confounded. Compared with the aged group, the long-lived group had more naive CD4+ T cells, fewer expanded clones and increased TCR diversity, a pattern suggesting age selection. There was a strong correlation between observed TCR beta diversity and the percentage of naive T cells measured by flow cytometry.

This same sample was also part of a study on T cells of mothers and their children. Per the second study: Donors were nine systemically healthy Caucasian individuals: three mothers and their six children. cDNA synthesis consumed the entire amount of extracted RNA, loaded at approximately 1.6 ug RNA in each 15 ul reaction. In the second PCR, the M1S primer added sample barcodes and 2-4 random nucleotides. More than 8 million TCR beta CDR3 reads were obtained from each mother, and roughly 3.1 million reads were obtained from each child. Thymic selection shapes the output of TCR recombination in a similar way in related and unrelated pairs, and inherited differences have a minor effect. Normalized repertoire overlap in related mother-child pairs was always slightly higher than in unrelated mother-child pairs, but the difference was never significant. With a sensitivity of approximately 93 clones per million clonotypes, no persistent microchimeric T cell clones were detected. To look for features that set related mother-child pairs apart from unrelated individuals, the researchers ran deep NGS to compare the TCR beta repertoires of mothers and children. On average, the children were about 12 +/- 4 years old, while the mothers were approximately 41 +/- 4 years old. After adapter ligation was performed with NEBNext reagents, the libraries were sequenced on an Illumina HiSeq 2000 with 100+100 nt paired-end reads. To prevent cross-contamination, the mother and child libraries were prepared one month apart and sequenced in separate runs. For each donor, somewhere between about 450,000 and 2,000,000 distinct TCR beta clonotypes were identified. Naive TCR beta clonotypes were estimated from low-frequency clonotypes matched to each donor's FACS-determined naive share, without sorting.

This clonotype originated in a girl under 10 years old in good health. This sequence uses TRBV19 and TRBJ1-5; the junction holds 8 bases that match TRBD1. Sequenced sample: blood. The DNA reads TGTGCCAGTAGGGCGGGACAGGCGCGGCAACAGCCCCAGCATTTT. It is translated as CASRAGQARQQPQHF.